One sample yielded the 14 T cell receptor beta chains listed below, sequenced in a study of tumor and adjacent non-tumor tissue in lung cancer. This sample's RNA came from whole unsorted tissue. This non-tumor lung sample came from over 3 cm beyond the tumor edge. The library came from three nested PCR rounds adapted from ARM-PCR protocols. Each CDR3 protein gets one entry after TCRdb re-called the multiplex PCR reads with MiXCR. Of more than 55,000 distinct CDR3 sequences in the sample, roughly 77% were seen once. The sample taken for sequencing was distant non-tumor lung tissue. These receptors originate from a man in his 60s with non-small cell lung cancer.

This clonotype was picked up one time. A clone one base away is much larger, so this may be a read error. This chain connects TRBV28 to TRBJ2-1; TRBD1 is a possible D gene (6 bases). Trimming removed 7 bases from V and 3 bases from J, with 13 bases in between. This CDR3 has 14 residues. Germline V gene lookup returns CDR1 MDHEN and CDR2 SYDVKM. CDR3 coding DNA: TGTGCCAGCATAGGGAACAGGGACTACAATGAGCAGTTCTTC. As protein: CASIGNRDYNEQFF.

Turning to this clonotype: One end of the junction varies from germline; a read error may be responsible. The chain combines TRBV29-1 with TRBJ1-1; D possibly corresponds to TRBD1 (6 bases). The CDR3 contains 13 residues. Germline V gene lookup returns CDR1 SQVTM and CDR2 ANQGSEA. The DNA of the CDR3 is TGCGGCACCTCGGCATGGGGGGACACTGATGCTTTCTTT. Translation: CGTSAWGDTDAFF.

As to this clonotype: Possible read error: a much larger clone is one base away. In DNA, the CDR3 is TGTACCAGCAGGGAAGGCGGTGGCGGACAGGGTTTCTTT. It yields the protein CTSREGGGGQGFF. V and J are TRBV27 and TRBJ1-1, with 8 bases matching TRBD1. The germline gives CDR1 MNHEY, CDR2 SMNVEV (reference sequence). There are 13 residues in the CDR3.

Details on this clonotype: One base away lies a much larger clone, so this may be a sequencing read error. The chain combines TRBV28 with TRBJ2-7; no reliable D call. Germline lookup yields CDR1 MDHEN and CDR2 SYDVKM. V lost 7 bases, J lost 3 bases, and 19 bases lay in between. The CDR3 extends over 15 amino acids. CDR3 residues: CASNFEVEGIYEQYF. CDR3 coding DNA: TGTGCCAGCAATTTCGAAGTGGAAGGTATCTACGAGCAGTACTTC.

For this clonotype: Mismatch with germline at one junction end may stem from a read error. V usage is TRBV5-4 and J usage is TRBJ2-3; 7 bases fit TRBD2. Germline assignment: CDR1 SGHNT and CDR2 YYREEE (reference sequence). The CDR3 has 17 residues. As DNA, the CDR3 is TGTGCCAGCAGCCCCCGACTAGTGGGAGGGCCCGCAGATACGCATTATTTT. This codes for CASSPRLVGGPADTHYF.

As concerns this clonotype: This may come from a read error, since a much larger clone is one base off. The CDR3 carries no conserved terminal phenylalanine or tryptophan, so it likely arises from a read error. The genes are TRBV29-1 and TRBJ2-3, with a weak D call TRBD2 (5 bases). Per germline, CDR1 SQVTM and CDR2 ANQGSEA. The CDR3 spans 15 residues. V lost 3 bases and J 2 bases, leaving 15 bases between the germline ends. The CDR3 DNA sequence: TGCAGCGTTGATGGTTCTGACGGGATCACAGATACGCAGTATCTT. It yields the protein CSVDGSDGITDTQYL.

The chain joins TRBV12-3 or TRBV12-4 to TRBJ1-5; D perhaps matches TRBD2 (6 bases). The better agreement between TRBJ2-3 and the DNA end casts doubt on the J call. The length of the CDR3 is 15 residues. CDR3 in DNA: TGTGCCAGTAGTGGCGGGGACGGCCACAATCAGCCCCAGTATTTT. It is translated as CASSGGDGHNQPQYF.

As concerns this clonotype: A much larger clone lies a single base off, so this may be a read error. The CDR3 reads CATGDFRDTGELFF. The CDR3 bases are TGTGCCACCGGTGATTTCAGGGACACCGGGGAGCTGTTTTTT. The rearrangement links TRBV24-1 to TRBJ2-2; weak D call: TRBD1 (5 bases). The CDR3 consists of 14 residues. Germline assignment: CDR1 KGHDR and CDR2 SFDVKD.

As concerns this clonotype: Mismatch with germline at one junction end may stem from a read error. V and J are TRBV5-5 and TRBJ2-3; TRBD2 is a possible D gene (5 bases). The CDR3 is 15 residues long. Germline CDR1 reads SGHKS; CDR2 reads YYEKEE (reference sequence). The CDR3 region is CATSRLGERPDTQYF. CDR3 in DNA: TGTGCCACCAGCCGGCTGGGAGAGCGGCCAGATACTCAGTATTTT.

A remark on this clonotype: The junction does not match germline at one end; this may be a read error. V and J are TRBV29-1 and TRBJ2-7, with 7 nucleotides matching TRBD1. Per germline, CDR1 SQVTM and CDR2 ANQGSEA. The CDR3 runs 16 residues. The CDR3 DNA sequence: TGTAGGGTTGAAGAGCCCCACGGGACAGTTTCCTACGAGCAGTACTTC. Protein sequence: CRVEEPHGTVSYEQYF.

For this clonotype: A much larger clone differs from this one at a single base, so this may be a read error. This chain joins TRBV20-1 and TRBJ1-5; D is ambiguous. Trimming stripped 0 bases from V and 3 bases from J, with 15 bases between. In germline, CDR1 is DFQATT, CDR2 SNEGSKA (reference sequence). CDR3 length: 16 residues. In DNA form, the CDR3 reads TGCAGTGCTAGAGACCCGGCGGGGTGTATCAATCAGCCCCAGCATTTT. Its protein product is CSARDPAGCINQPQHF.

The V and J genes are TRBV29-1 and TRBJ1-1, with 7 positions matching TRBD1. Per the germline V gene, CDR1 is SQVTM and CDR2 is ANQGSEA. J lost 0 bases, V lost 7 bases, and 5 bases had no gene match. The CDR3 length is 13 residues. CDR3 amino acids: CSGGQPLNTEAFF. The CDR3, as DNA: TGCAGCGGGGGACAGCCACTGAACACTGAAGCTTTCTTT.

Regarding this clonotype: A clone one base away is much larger, so this may be a read error. The rearrangement links TRBV24-1 to TRBJ2-6; no definite D call. Trimming cost V 3 bases and J 1 base, with 12 bases left between them. Germline loops: CDR1 KGHDR, CDR2 SFDVKD. The CDR3 covers 17 residues. The CDR3 coding sequence is TGTGCCACCAGTGATCCGACGACTCATTCTGGGGCCAACGTCCTGACTTTC. This translates into CATSDPTTHSGANVLTF.

This chain connects TRBV11-2 to TRBJ2-6; the D is unclear. There are 19 residues in the CDR3. CDR1 is SGHAT and CDR2 is FQNNGV in the germline V gene. V was pared by 7 bases and J by 4 bases, with 26 bases between. CDR3 region: CASNFPPETVSGGANVLTF. The CDR3 nucleotides read TGTGCCAGCAACTTCCCTCCGGAGACCGTCTCAGGAGGGGCCAACGTCCTGACTTTC.